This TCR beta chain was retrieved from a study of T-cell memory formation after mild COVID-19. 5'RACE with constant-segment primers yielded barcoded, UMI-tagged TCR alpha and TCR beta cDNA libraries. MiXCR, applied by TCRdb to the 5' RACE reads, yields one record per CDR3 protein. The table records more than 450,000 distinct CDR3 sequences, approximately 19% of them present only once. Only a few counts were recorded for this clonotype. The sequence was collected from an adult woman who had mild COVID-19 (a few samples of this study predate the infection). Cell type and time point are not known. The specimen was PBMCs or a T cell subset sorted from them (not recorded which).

CDR3: CASSVGTTSNYEQYF. The CDR3 DNA reads TGTGCCAGCAGCGTAGGAACGACTAGCAACTACGAGCAGTACTTC. This sequence joins TRBV9 and TRBJ2-7; TRBD2 matches at 7 bases. Germline V gene data show CDR1 as SGDLS and CDR2 as YYNGEE. V was clipped by 0 bases and J by 3 bases; unmatched bases: 6. This CDR3 contains 15 residues.